This entry is about one T cell receptor (beta chain). This sample stems from a study of blood T cell repertoires in COVID-19. Study in general: Sites in the United States, Italy and Spain provided acute and convalescent COVID-19 samples. The analysed material was cDNA or gDNA that came from T cells, B-cell-depleted T cells, or PBMCs.

Sequencing used immunoSEQ multiplex PCR; TCRdb keeps in-frame clones, though not all of them. In the table there are approximately 110,000 clones, under 80% of which are singletons. The V gene lost 2 bases and the J gene lost 4 bases, with 6 bases spanning the gap. The CDR3 consists of 13 residues. Per the germline V gene, CDR1 is MNHEY and CDR2 is SMNVEV (reference sequence). The source is a man between 65 and 85 years old with active or convalescent COVID-19. The V and J genes are TRBV27 and TRBJ1-5; D gene ambiguous. Material for sequencing was peripheral blood. CDR3: CASSLIANQPQHF. CDR3 DNA: TGTGCCAGCAGTTTAATAGCTAATCAGCCCCAGCATTTT.